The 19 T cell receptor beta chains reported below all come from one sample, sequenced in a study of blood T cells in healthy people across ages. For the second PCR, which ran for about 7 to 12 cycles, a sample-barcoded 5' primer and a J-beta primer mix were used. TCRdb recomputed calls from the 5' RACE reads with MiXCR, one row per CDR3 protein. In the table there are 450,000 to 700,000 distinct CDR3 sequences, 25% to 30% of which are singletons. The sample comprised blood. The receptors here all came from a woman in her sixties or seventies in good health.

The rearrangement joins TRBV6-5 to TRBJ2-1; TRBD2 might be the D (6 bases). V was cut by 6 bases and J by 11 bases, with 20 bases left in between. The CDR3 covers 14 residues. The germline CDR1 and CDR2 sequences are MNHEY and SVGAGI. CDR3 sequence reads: CASRRRDLGHKQFF. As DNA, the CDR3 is TGTGCCAGCAGACGACGGGACTTAGGTCACAAGCAGTTCTTC.

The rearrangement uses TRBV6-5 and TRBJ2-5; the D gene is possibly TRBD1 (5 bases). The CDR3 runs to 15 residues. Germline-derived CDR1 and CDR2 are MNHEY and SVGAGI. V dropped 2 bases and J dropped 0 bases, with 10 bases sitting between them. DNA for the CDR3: TGTGCCAGCAGTTACGCCCGGACACACCAAGAGACCCAGTACTTC. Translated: CASSYARTHQETQYF.

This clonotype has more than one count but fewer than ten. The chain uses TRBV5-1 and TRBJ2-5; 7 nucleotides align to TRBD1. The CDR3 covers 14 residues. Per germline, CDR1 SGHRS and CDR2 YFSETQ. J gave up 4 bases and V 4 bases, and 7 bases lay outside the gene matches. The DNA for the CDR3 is TGCGCCAGCAGCCTGACAGGGTTCGGAGAGACCCAGTACTTC. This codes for CASSLTGFGETQYF.

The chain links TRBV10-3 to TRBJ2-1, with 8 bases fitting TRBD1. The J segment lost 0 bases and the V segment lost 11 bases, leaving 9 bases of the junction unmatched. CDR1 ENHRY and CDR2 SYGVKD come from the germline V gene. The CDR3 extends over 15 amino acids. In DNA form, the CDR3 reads TGTGCCTCCACGGAGGACAGGGTCTCCTACAATGAGCAGTTCTTC. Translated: CASTEDRVSYNEQFF.

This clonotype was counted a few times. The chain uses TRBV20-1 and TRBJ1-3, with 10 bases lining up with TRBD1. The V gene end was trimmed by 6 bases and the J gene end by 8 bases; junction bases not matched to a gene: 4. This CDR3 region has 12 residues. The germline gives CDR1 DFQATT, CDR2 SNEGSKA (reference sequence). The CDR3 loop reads CSAMTGGDTIYF. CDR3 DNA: TGCAGTGCAATGACAGGGGGCGACACCATATATTTT.

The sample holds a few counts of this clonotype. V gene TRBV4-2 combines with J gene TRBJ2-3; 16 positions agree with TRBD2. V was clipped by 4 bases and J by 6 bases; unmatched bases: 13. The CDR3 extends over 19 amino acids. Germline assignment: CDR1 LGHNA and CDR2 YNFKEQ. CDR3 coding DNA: TGTGCCAGCAGCCGGATTCACGCGGGACTAGCGGGGGGGTTGGATACGCAGTATTTT. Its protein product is CASSRIHAGLAGGLDTQYF.

The CDR3 DNA is TGTGCCAGCAGTCATCAGGCCGCAGCTGGCACCTTC. Encoded protein: CASSHQAAAGTF. This chain connects TRBV11-2 to TRBJ1-2; D is ambiguous. V was shortened by 6 bases and J by 13 bases, with 18 bases between the two germline ends. The CDR3 contains 12 residues. Germline values: CDR1 SGHAT, CDR2 FQNNGV.

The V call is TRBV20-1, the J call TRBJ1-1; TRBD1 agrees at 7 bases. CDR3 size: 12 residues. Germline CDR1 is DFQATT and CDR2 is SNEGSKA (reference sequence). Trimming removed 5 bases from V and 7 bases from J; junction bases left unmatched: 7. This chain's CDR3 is CSAYRGGVEAFF. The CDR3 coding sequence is TGCAGTGCTTACAGGGGAGGAGTTGAAGCTTTCTTT.

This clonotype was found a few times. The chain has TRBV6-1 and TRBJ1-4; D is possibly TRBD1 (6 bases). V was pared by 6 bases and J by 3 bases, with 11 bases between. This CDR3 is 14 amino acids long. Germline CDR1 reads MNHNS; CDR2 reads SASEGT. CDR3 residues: CASSRQAANEKLFF. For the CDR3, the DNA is TGTGCCAGCAGCCGACAGGCAGCTAATGAAAAACTGTTTTTT.

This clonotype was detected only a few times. The CDR3, as DNA: TGCAGTGCTAGGGGCAGATTGGAAGAAAAACTGTTTTTT. Protein product: CSARGRLEEKLFF. The J gene is TRBJ1-4, the V gene TRBV20-1; D is unclear. V lost 3 bases, J lost 8 bases, and 13 bases lay in between. Germline V lookup: CDR1 DFQATT, CDR2 SNEGSKA (reference sequence). The CDR3 is made up of 13 amino acids.

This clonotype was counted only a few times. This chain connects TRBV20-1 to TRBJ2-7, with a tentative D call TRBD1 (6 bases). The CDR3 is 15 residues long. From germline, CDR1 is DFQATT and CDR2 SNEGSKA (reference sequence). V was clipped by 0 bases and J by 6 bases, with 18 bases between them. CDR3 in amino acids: CSARDLFRGRPEQYF. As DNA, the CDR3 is TGCAGTGCTAGAGATCTCTTCAGGGGAAGACCCGAGCAGTACTTC.

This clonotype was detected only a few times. CDR3 coding DNA: TGTGCCAGCAGCTTAGTGGCGGCCTCTGGGGCCAACGTCCTGACTTTC. It specifies CASSLVAASGANVLTF. The J gene is TRBJ2-6, the V gene TRBV7-6; no reliable D call. The V and J ends lost 1 base and 0 bases respectively, with 7 bases between them. The CDR3 has 16 amino acids. Germline V gives CDR1 SGHVS, CDR2 FNYEAQ. Full variable domain (missing parts from reference TRBV7-6 and TRBJ2-6): GAGVSQSPRYKVTKRGQDVALRCDPISGHVSLYWYRQALGQGPEFLTYFNYEAQQDKSGLPNDRFSAERPEGSISTLTIQRTEQRDSAMYRCASSLVAASGANVLTFGAGSRLTVL.

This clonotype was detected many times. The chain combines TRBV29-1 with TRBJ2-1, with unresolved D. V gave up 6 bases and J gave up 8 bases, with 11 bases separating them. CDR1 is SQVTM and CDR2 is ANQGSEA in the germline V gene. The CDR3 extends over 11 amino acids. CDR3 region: CSVVGYHEQFF. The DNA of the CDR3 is TGCAGCGTCGTGGGGTACCATGAGCAGTTCTTC.

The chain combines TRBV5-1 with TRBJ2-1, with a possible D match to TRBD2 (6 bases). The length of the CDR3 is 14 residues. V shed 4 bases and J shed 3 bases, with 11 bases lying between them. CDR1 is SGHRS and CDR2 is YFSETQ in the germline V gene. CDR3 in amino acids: CASSPGGVYNEQFF. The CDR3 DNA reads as TGCGCCAGCAGCCCAGGCGGGGTCTACAATGAGCAGTTCTTC.

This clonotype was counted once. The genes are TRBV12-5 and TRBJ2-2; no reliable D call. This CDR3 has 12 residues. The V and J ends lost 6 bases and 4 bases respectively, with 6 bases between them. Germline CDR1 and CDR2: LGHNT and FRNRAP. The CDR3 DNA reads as TGTGCTAGTGGCCCAACCACCGGGGAGCTGTTTTTT. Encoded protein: CASGPTTGELFF.

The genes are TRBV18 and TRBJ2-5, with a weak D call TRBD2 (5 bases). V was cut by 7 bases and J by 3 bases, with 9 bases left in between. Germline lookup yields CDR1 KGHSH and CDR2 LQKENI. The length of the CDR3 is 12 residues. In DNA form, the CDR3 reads TGTGCCAGCTTACCGGGAAAAGAGACCCAGTACTTC. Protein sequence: CASLPGKETQYF.

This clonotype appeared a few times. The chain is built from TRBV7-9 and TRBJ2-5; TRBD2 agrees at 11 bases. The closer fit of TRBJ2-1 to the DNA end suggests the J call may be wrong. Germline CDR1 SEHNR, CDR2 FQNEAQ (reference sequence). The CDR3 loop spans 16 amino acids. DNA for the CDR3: TGTGCCAGCAGCTTAGCGCAACTAGCGGGGGAGGATGAGCAGTTCTTC. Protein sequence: CASSLAQLAGEDEQFF.

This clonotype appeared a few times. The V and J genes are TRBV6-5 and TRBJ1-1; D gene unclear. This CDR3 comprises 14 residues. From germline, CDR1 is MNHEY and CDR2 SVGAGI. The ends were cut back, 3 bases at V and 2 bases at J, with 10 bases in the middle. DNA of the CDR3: TGTGCCAGCAGTTATGGAGGATTCAACACTGAAGCTTTCTTT. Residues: CASSYGGFNTEAFF.

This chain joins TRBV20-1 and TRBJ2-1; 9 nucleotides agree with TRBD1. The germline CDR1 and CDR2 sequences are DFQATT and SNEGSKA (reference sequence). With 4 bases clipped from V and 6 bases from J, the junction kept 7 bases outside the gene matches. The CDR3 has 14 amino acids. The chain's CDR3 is CSATMGQGRNEQFF. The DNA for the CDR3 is TGCAGTGCTACTATGGGACAGGGTCGCAATGAGCAGTTCTTC.